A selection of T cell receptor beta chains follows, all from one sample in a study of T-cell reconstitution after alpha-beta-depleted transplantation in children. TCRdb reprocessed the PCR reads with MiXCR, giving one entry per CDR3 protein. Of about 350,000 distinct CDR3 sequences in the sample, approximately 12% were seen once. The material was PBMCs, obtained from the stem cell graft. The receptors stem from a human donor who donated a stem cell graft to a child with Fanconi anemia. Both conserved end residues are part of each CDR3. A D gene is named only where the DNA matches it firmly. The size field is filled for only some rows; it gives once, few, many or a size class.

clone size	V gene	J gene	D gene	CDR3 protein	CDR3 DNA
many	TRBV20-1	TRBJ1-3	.	CSAQKSSGNTIYF	TGCAGTGCTCAAAAGAGTTCTGGAAACACCATATATTTT
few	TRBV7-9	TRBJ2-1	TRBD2	CASSSAGGPHNEQFF	TGTGCCAGCAGCTCAGCGGGGGGGCCCCACAATGAGCAGTTCTTC
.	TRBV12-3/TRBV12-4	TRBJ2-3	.	CASSLVPEHTQYF	TGTGCCAGCAGTTTAGTCCCCGAACATACGCAGTATTTT
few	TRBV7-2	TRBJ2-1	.	CASSQLAGARNEQFF	TGTGCCAGCAGCCAATTGGCGGGGGCGCGGAATGAGCAGTTCTTC
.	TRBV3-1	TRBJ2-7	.	CASSQSWQIPYEQYF	TGTGCCAGCAGCCAAAGCTGGCAGATCCCCTACGAGCAGTACTTC
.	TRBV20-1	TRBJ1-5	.	CSASVVAHGNQPQHF	TGCAGTGCTAGTGTGGTGGCGCATGGCAATCAGCCCCAGCATTTT
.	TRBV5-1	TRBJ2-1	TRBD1	CASSPAVQGALEEQFF	TGCGCCAGCAGCCCCGCCGTCCAGGGGGCGCTTGAAGAGCAGTTCTTC
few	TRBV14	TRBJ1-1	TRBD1	CASSQLTGLNTEAFF	TGTGCCAGCAGCCAACTGACAGGGCTGAACACTGAAGCTTTCTTT
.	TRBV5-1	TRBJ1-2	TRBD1	CASSGTGQSYGYTF	TGCGCCAGCAGCGGGACGGGACAGAGCTATGGCTACACCTTC
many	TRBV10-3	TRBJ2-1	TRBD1	CAISEGGHNEQFF	TGTGCCATCAGTGAAGGGGGCCACAATGAGCAGTTCTTC
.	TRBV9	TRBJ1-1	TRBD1	CASSALQGLNTEAFF	TGTGCCAGCAGCGCCCTACAGGGGTTGAACACTGAAGCTTTCTTT
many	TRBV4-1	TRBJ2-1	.	CASSQESQPPNNEQFF	TGCGCCAGCAGCCAAGAGAGCCAACCCCCGAACAATGAGCAGTTCTTC
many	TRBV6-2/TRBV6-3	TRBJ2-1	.	CASRPTGVNEQFF	TGTGCCAGCAGGCCGACAGGAGTCAATGAGCAGTTCTTC
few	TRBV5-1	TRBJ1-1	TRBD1	CASSLVGDRVLNTEAFF	TGCGCCAGCAGCTTGGTAGGGGACAGGGTCTTGAACACTGAAGCTTTCTTT
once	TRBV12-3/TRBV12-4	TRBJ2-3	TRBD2	CASRPGRGKSTDTQYF	TGTGCCAGCAGACCAGGGCGGGGGAAATCCACAGATACGCAGTATTTT
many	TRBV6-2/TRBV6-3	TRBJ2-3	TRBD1	CASSYSRGQGITNTQYF	TGTGCCAGCAGTTACTCGAGGGGACAGGGGATCACAAATACGCAGTATTTT
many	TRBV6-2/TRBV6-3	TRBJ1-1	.	CAIRPRVNTEAFF	TGTGCCATACGTCCCAGGGTGAACACTGAAGCTTTCTTT
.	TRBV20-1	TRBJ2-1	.	CSARTLHASSYNEQFF	TGCAGTGCCCGGACCCTGCACGCTAGCTCCTACAATGAGCAGTTCTTC
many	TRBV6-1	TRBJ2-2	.	CASSDLWRNTGELFF	TGTGCCAGCAGTGATCTTTGGAGGAACACCGGGGAGCTGTTTTTT
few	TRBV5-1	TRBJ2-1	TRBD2	CASSLGTKRGDEQFF	TGCGCCAGCAGCTTGGGGACTAAGCGGGGGGATGAGCAGTTCTTC
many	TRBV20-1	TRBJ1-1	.	CSAWPARGGTEAFF	TGCAGTGCCTGGCCCGCTCGGGGCGGCACTGAAGCTTTCTTT
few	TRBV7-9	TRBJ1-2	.	CASTSQGLDYGYTF	TGTGCCAGTACGTCTCAGGGGCTTGACTATGGCTACACCTTC
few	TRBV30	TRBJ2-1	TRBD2	CAWSSKAGTSGIF	TGTGCCTGGAGTTCAAAAGCCGGGACTAGCGGAATCTTC
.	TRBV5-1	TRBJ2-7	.	CASSLGPRDEQYF	TGCGCCAGCAGCTTGGGCCCCCGGGACGAGCAGTACTTC
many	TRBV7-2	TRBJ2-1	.	CASSLGNYNEQFF	TGTGCCAGCAGCTTAGGGAACTACAATGAGCAGTTCTTC
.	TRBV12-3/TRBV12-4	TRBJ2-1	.	CASSLAYGNEQFF	TGTGCCAGCAGTTTAGCCTACGGTAATGAGCAGTTCTTC
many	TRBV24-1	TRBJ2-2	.	CATSESGLDTGELFF	TGTGCCACCAGTGAATCGGGACTTGACACCGGGGAGCTGTTTTTT
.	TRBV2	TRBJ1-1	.	CARSGASPEAFF	TGTGCCAGATCGGGGGCTTCTCCTGAAGCTTTCTTT
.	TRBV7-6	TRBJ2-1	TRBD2	CASSLAAGAGGAYVYNEQFF	TGTGCCAGCAGCTTAGCGGCAGGAGCGGGGGGGGCCTACGTTTACAATGAGCAGTTCTTC
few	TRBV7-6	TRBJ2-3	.	CASSSEGKWTDTQYF	TGTGCCAGCAGCTCCGAGGGGAAATGGACAGATACGCAGTATTTT
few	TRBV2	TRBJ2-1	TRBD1	CASGTGPYNEQFF	TGTGCCAGCGGGACAGGGCCCTACAATGAGCAGTTCTTC
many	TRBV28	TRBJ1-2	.	CASSSPQGYYGYTF	TGTGCCAGCAGTTCCCCCCAGGGATACTATGGCTACACCTTC
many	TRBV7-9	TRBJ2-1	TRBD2	CASSKGGLHEQFF	TGTGCCAGCAGCAAGGGAGGGCTTCACGAGCAGTTCTTC
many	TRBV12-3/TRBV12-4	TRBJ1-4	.	CASSRGPDEKLFF	TGTGCCAGCAGTCGGGGACCAGATGAAAAACTGTTTTTT
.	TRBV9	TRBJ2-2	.	CASSLDPAGPNTGELFF	TGTGCCAGCAGCCTTGACCCAGCGGGTCCGAACACCGGGGAGCTGTTTTTT
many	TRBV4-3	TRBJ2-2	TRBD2	CASSQGLRASRGDTGELFF	TGCGCCAGCAGCCAAGGGCTTAGGGCCTCCCGGGGGGACACCGGGGAGCTGTTTTTT
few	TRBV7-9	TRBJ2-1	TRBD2	CASSWTSGGANEQFF	TGTGCCAGCAGCTGGACTAGCGGGGGGGCGAATGAGCAGTTCTTC
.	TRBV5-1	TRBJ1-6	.	CASSLVAGDSPLHF	TGCGCCAGCAGCTTGGTCGCAGGGGATTCACCCCTCCACTTT
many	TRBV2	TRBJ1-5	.	CASTLFGGNQPQHF	TGTGCCAGCACCCTGTTCGGAGGTAATCAGCCCCAGCATTTT
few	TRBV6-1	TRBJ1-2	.	CASSEGARSSGYTF	TGTGCCAGCAGTGAAGGGGCCAGGTCAAGCGGCTACACCTTC